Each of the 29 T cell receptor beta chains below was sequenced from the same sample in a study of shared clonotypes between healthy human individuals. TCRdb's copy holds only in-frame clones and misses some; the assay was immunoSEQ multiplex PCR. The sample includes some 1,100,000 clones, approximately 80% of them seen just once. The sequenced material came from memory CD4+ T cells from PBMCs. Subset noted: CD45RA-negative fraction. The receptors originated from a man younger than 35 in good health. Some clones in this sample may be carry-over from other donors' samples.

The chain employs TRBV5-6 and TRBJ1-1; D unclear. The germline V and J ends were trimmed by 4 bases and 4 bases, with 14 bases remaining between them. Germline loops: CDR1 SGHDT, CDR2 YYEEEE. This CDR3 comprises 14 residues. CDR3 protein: CASSRLSRGTEAFF. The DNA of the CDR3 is TGTGCCAGCAGCAGACTAAGCCGGGGCACTGAAGCTTTCTTT.

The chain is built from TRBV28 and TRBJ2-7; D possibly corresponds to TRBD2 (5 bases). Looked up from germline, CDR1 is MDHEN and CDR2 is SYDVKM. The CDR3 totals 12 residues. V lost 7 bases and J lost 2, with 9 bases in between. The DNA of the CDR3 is TGTGCCAGCATGAGGGCACCCTACGAGCAGTACTTC. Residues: CASMRAPYEQYF. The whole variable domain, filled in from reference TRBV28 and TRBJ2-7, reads DVKVTQSSRYLVKRTGEKVFLECVQDMDHENMFWYRQDPGLGLRLIYFSYDVKMKEKGDIPEGYSVSREKKERFSLILESASTNQTSMYLCASMRAPYEQYFGPGTRLTVT.

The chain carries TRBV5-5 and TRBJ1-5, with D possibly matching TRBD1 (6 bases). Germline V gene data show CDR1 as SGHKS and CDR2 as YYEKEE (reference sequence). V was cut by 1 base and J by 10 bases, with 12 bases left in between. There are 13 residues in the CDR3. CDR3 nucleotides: TGTGCCAGCAGCTTGTTCTCAGGGGAACCCCAGCATTTT. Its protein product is CASSLFSGEPQHF.

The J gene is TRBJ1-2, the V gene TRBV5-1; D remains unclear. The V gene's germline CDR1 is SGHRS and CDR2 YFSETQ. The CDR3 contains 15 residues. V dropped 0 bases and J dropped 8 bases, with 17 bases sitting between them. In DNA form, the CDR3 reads TGCGCCAGCAGCTTGGTCCCCAGGATCGGGGTCGGCTACACCTTC. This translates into CASSLVPRIGVGYTF.

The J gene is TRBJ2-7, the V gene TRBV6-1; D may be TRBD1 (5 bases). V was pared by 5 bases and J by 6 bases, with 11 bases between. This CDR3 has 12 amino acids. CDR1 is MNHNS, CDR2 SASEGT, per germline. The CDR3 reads CASSRRDFEQYF. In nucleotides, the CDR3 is TGTGCCAGCAGTCGCAGGGATTTCGAGCAGTACTTC.

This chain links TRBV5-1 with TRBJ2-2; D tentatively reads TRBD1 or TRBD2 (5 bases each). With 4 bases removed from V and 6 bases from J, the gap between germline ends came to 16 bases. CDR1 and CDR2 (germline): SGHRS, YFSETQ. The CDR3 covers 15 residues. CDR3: CASSPLGSRAGELFF. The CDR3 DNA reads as TGCGCCAGCAGCCCGTTGGGGAGCAGGGCCGGGGAGCTGTTTTTT.

CDR3 bases: TGTGCCAGCAGTGAAGGCTTCGTAAAGGGCTACGAGCAGTACTTC. Translated: CASSEGFVKGYEQYF. This chain links TRBV2 with TRBJ2-7; D gene uncertain. This CDR3 region has 15 residues. Germline assignment: CDR1 SNHLY and CDR2 FYNNEI. Trimming removed 1 base at V and 3 bases at J, with 13 bases between.

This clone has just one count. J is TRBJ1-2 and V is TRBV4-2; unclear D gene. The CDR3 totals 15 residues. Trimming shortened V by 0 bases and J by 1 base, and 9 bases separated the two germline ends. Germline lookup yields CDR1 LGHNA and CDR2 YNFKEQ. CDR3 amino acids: CASSQEATFNYGYTF. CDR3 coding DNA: TGTGCCAGCAGCCAAGAGGCCACCTTTAACTATGGCTACACCTTC.

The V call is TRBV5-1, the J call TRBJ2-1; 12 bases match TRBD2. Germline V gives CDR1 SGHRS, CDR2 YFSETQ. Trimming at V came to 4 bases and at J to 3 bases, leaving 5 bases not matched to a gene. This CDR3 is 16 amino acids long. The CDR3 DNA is TGCGCCAGCAGCCAGACGGGACTAGCGGGCTACAATGAGCAGTTCTTC. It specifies CASSQTGLAGYNEQFF.

The chain's CDR3 is CAAQKGAAGSYEQYF. The CDR3 nucleotides read TGTGCCGCCCAAAAAGGGGCTGCGGGATCCTACGAGCAGTACTTC. The V call is TRBV27, the J call TRBJ2-7; D perhaps matches TRBD2 (6 bases). V was cut by 11 bases and J by 1 base, with 21 bases left in between. This CDR3 spans 15 amino acids. In germline, CDR1 is MNHEY, CDR2 SMNVEV (reference sequence).

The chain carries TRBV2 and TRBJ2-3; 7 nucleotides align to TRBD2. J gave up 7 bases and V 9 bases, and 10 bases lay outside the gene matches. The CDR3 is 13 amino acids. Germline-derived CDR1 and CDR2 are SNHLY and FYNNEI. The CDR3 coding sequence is TGTGCCAGTAGGGACTATACCCCATATACGCAGTATTTT. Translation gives CASRDYTPYTQYF.

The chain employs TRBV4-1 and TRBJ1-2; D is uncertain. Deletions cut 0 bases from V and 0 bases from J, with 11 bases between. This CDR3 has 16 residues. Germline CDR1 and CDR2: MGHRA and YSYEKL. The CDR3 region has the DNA TGCGCCAGCAGCCAAGATTGGACGGTTTCTAACTATGGCTACACCTTC. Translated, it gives CASSQDWTVSNYGYTF.

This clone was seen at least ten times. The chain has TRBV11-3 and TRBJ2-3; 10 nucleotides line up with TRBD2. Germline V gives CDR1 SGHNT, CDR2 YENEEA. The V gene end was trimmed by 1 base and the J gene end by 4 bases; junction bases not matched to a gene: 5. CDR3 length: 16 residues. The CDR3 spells CASSLGASGSADTQYF. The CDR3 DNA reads TGTGCCAGCAGCTTAGGTGCTAGCGGGAGCGCAGATACGCAGTATTTT.

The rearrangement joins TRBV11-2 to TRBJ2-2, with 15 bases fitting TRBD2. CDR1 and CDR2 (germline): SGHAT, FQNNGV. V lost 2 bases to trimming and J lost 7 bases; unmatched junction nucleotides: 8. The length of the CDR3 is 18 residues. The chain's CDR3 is CASSLRTSGRAVIGELFF. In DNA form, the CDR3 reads TGTGCCAGCAGCTTACGGACTAGCGGGAGGGCTGTGATCGGGGAGCTGTTTTTT.

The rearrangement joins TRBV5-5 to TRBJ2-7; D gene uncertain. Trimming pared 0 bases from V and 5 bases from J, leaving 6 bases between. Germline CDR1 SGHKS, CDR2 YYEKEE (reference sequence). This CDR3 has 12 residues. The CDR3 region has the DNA TGTGCCAGCAGCTTGGTAGGAAACGAGCAGTACTTC. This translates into CASSLVGNEQYF.

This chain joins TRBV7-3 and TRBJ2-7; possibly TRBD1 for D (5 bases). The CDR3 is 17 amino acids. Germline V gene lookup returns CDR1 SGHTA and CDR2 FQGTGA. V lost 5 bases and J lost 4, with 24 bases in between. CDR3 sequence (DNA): TGTGCCAGCAGCCCTGGGTTGGGGTCAGGGCTCGGTTACGAGCAGTACTTC. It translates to CASSPGLGSGLGYEQYF.

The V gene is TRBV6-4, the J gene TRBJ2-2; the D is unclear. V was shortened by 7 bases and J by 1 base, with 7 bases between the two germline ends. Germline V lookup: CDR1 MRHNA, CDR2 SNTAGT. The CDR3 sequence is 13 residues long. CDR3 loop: CASKEQNTGELFF. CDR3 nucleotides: TGTGCCAGCAAGGAACAGAACACCGGGGAGCTGTTTTTT.

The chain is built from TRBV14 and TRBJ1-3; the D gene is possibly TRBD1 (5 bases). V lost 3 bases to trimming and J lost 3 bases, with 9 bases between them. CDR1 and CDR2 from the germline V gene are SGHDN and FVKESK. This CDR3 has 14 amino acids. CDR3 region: CASSQGDLGNTIYF. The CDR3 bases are TGTGCCAGCAGCCAGGGGGACCTTGGAAACACCATATATTTT.

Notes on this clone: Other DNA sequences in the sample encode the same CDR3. CDR3: CASSLDSLYGYTF. The CDR3, as DNA: TGTGCCAGCAGCTTAGATAGTCTCTATGGCTACACCTTC. V gene TRBV7-9 combines with J gene TRBJ1-2; D ambiguous. CDR1 SEHNR and CDR2 FQNEAQ come from the germline V gene (reference sequence). This CDR3 has 13 amino acids. The germline V and J ends were trimmed by 1 base and 4 bases, with 7 bases remaining between them.

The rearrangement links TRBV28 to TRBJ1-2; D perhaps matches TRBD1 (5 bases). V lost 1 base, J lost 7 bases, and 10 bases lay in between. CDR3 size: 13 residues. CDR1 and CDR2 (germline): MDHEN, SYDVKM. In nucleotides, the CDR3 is TGTGCCAGCAGTTTATTTGTGCAGGGTGGCTACACCTTC. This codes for CASSLFVQGGYTF.

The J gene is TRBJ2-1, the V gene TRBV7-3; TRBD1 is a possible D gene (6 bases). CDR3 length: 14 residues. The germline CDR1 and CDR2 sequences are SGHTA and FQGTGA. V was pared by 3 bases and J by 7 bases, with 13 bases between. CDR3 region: CASSFLGGFNEQFF. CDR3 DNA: TGTGCCAGCAGCTTTCTTGGGGGCTTTAATGAGCAGTTCTTC.

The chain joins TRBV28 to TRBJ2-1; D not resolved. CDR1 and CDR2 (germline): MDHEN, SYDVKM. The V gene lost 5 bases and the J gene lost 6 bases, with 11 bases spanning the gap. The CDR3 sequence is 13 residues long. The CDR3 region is CASSPGPLNEQFF. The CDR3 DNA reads TGTGCCAGCAGTCCCGGACCCCTCAATGAGCAGTTCTTC.

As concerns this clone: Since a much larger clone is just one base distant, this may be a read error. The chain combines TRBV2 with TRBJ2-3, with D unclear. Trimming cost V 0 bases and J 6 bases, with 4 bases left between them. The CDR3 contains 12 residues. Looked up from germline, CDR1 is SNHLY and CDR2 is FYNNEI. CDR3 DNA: TGTGCCAGCAGTGAAGCAGGGGATACGCAGTATTTT. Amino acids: CASSEAGDTQYF.

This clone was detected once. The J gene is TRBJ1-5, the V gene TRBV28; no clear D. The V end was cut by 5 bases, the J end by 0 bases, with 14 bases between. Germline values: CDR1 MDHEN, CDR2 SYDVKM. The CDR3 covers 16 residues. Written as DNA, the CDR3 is TGTGCCAGCAGTGCCTTACCTTATTATAGCAATCAGCCCCAGCATTTT. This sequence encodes CASSALPYYSNQPQHF.

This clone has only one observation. The CDR3 nucleotides read TGTGCCAGCAGCTGGAGAGGGGTACGGCAAGAGACCCAGTACTTC. Translated: CASSWRGVRQETQYF. This chain links TRBV5-6 with TRBJ2-5; TRBD1 or TRBD2 may be the D gene (5 bases each). V lost 3 bases to trimming and J lost 2 bases, with 14 bases between them. CDR3 length: 15 amino acids. Germline lookup yields CDR1 SGHDT and CDR2 YYEEEE. The complete variable domain, with remaining parts taken from reference TRBV5-6 and TRBJ2-5, reads DAGVTQSPTHLIKTRGQQVTLRCSPKSGHDTVSWYQQALGQGPQFIFQYYEEEERQRGNFPDRFSGHQFPNYSSELNVNALLLGDSALYLCASSWRGVRQETQYFGPGTRLLVL.

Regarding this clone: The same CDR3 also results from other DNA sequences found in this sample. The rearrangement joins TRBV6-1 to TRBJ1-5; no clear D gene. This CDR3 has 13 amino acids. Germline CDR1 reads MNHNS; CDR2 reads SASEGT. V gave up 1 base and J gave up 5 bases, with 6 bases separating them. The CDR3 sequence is CASSEGAHQPQHF. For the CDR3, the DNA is TGTGCCAGCAGTGAAGGGGCACATCAGCCCCAGCATTTT.

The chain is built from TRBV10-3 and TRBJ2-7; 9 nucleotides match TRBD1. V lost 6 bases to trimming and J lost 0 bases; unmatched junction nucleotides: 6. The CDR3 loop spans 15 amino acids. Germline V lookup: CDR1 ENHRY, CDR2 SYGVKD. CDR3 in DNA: TGTGCCATCAGATCCGGACAGGGGAACTCCTACGAGCAGTACTTC. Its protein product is CAIRSGQGNSYEQYF.

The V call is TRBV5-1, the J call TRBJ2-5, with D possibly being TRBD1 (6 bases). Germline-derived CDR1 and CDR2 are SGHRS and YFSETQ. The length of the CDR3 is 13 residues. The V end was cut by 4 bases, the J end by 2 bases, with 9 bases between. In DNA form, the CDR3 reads TGCGCCAGCAGCCAGGACAGACAAGAGACCCAGTACTTC. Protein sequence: CASSQDRQETQYF.

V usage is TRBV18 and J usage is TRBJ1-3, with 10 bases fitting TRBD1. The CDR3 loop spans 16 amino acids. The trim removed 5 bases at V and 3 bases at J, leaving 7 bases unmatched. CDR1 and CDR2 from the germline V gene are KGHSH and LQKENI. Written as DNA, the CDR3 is TGTGCCAGCTCAGGAACCGGGACAGGGGTTGGAAACACCATATATTTT. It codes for CASSGTGTGVGNTIYF.